The 26 T cell receptor beta chains below come from one sample, sequenced in a study of CD8+ T cells in alopecia areata. RNA, once extracted, was reverse transcribed into cDNA for use as the sequencing template. TCRdb's table, derived via immunoSEQ multiplex PCR, lists solely in-frame clones and lacks some. This sample yields around 150,000 clones, of which around three fifths are seen a single time; approximately 15% belongs to the top ten. Treatment given: oral pan-JAK inhibitor, 5-10 mg twice daily. The sequencing here drew on CD4+ T cells sorted from blood, taken at week 24, from a patient treated with tofacitinib. The receptors were sampled from a human donor with alopecia areata.

There are a few counts of this clone. The J gene is TRBJ2-6, the V gene TRBV7-2; a possible D gene is TRBD2 (6 bases). This CDR3 contains 15 residues. Trimming took 2 bases from V and 1 from J, leaving 6 bases between them. From germline, CDR1 is SGHTA and CDR2 FQGNSA. The CDR3 here is CASSLRGSGANVLTF. The CDR3 coding sequence is TGTGCCAGCAGCTTACGGGGGTCTGGGGCCAACGTCCTGACTTTC.

The rearrangement links TRBV19 to TRBJ1-1; D is ambiguous. Looked up from germline, CDR1 is LNHDA and CDR2 is SQIVND (reference sequence). This CDR3 comprises 13 residues. Trimming stripped 7 bases from V and 0 bases from J, with 9 bases between. The DNA of the CDR3 is TGTGCCAGTAATGGACGCTTGAACACTGAAGCTTTCTTT. Protein: CASNGRLNTEAFF.

The CDR3 nucleotides are TGTGCCAGCAGCTTGGAGGTAGAGGCGCAGTATTTT. Amino acids: CASSLEVEAQYF. This rearrangement joins TRBV5-6 to TRBJ2-3; D remains unclear. The CDR3 runs 12 residues. Germline CDR1 SGHDT, CDR2 YYEEEE. The V gene lost 0 bases and the J gene lost 10 bases, with 9 bases spanning the gap.

This clone was detected only once. The gene calls are TRBV25-1 and TRBJ2-1; 9 nucleotides align to TRBD2. With V trimmed by 4 bases and J by 10 bases, 11 bases remained unmatched. The CDR3 spans 15 residues. The V gene's germline CDR1 is MGHDK and CDR2 SYGVNS. CDR3 sequence reads: CASSVPGLARDEQFF. CDR3 in DNA: TGTGCCAGCAGTGTCCCGGGACTAGCAAGAGACGAGCAGTTCTTC.

CDR3 DNA sequence: TGTGCCAGCAGTGAATCCGGGGGCAGTTTTTCACCCCTCCACTTT. Protein sequence: CASSESGGSFSPLHF. V usage is TRBV25-1 and J usage is TRBJ1-6; D is possibly TRBD1 (6 bases). CDR3 length equals 15 residues. Germline assignment: CDR1 MGHDK and CDR2 SYGVNS. Between the trimmed V and J ends, which lost 1 base and 9 bases, there was a span of 13 bases.

The CDR3 nucleotides read TGTGCCAGCAGCCAAGACTCCAGCACGAACACTGAAGCTTTCTTT. Its protein product is CASSQDSSTNTEAFF. This chain links TRBV4-2 with TRBJ1-1; D is ambiguous. V was cut by 0 bases and J by 1 base, with 9 bases left in between. This CDR3 contains 15 residues. Germline-derived CDR1 and CDR2 are LGHNA and YNFKEQ.

V is TRBV5-1 and J is TRBJ2-5; 9 bases agree with TRBD1. This CDR3 has 17 residues. Unmatched junction bases numbered 13, after V lost 2 bases and J lost 5 bases. Germline CDR1 and CDR2: SGHRS and YFSETQ. CDR3 protein: CASSFLQKTGGSETQYF. The CDR3 coding sequence is TGCGCCAGCAGCTTCTTACAAAAGACAGGGGGATCCGAGACCCAGTACTTC.

There are a few counts of this clone. V gene TRBV30 combines with J gene TRBJ1-5; D is undetermined. CDR1 and CDR2 from the germline V gene are GTSNPN and SVGIG (reference sequence). Trimming took 0 bases from V and 6 from J, leaving 12 bases between them. The CDR3 runs to 14 residues. The CDR3 region has the DNA TGTGCCTGGAGTGTGACGGCGGGAGGTCAGCCCCAGCATTTT. The encoded protein is CAWSVTAGGQPQHF.

The rearrangement uses TRBV6-5 and TRBJ2-1; 9 bases fit TRBD1. CDR3 size: 15 residues. V lost 3 bases to trimming and J lost 7 bases; unmatched junction nucleotides: 7. Germline CDR1 and CDR2: MNHEY and SVGAGI. The CDR3 loop is CASSYRGQGGNEQFF. The CDR3 bases are TGTGCCAGCAGTTATCGGGGACAGGGAGGGAATGAGCAGTTCTTC.

The V gene is TRBV12-5, the J gene TRBJ1-1; D is possibly TRBD1 (5 bases). V lost 10 bases to trimming and J lost 4 bases, with 16 bases between them. Germline V gives CDR1 LGHNT, CDR2 FRNRAP. The CDR3 is 13 residues long. The CDR3 here is CATQIGGSTEAFF. The CDR3, as DNA: TGTGCTACTCAAATTGGGGGGTCCACTGAAGCTTTCTTT. Supplemented by reference TRBV12-5 and TRBJ1-1, the full variable domain reads DARVTQTPRHKVTEMGQEVTMRCQPILGHNTVFWYRQTMMQGLELLAYFRNRAPLDDSGMPKDRFSAEMPDATLATLKIQPSEPRDSAVYFCATQIGGSTEAFFGQGTRLTVV.

The chain uses TRBV27 and TRBJ1-6; D perhaps matches TRBD1 (6 bases). The CDR3 spans 13 residues. The V end was cut by 6 bases, the J end by 8 bases, with 11 bases between. The germline V gene encodes CDR1 MNHEY and CDR2 SMNVEV (reference sequence). DNA of the CDR3: TGTGCCAGCAGAGGGACACCCTATTCACCCCTCCACTTT. It specifies CASRGTPYSPLHF.

The V call is TRBV29-1, the J call TRBJ1-1; perhaps TRBD1 as D (5 bases). CDR3 length: 13 residues. Germline CDR1 reads SQVTM; CDR2 reads ANQGSEA. Trimming shortened V by 7 bases and J by 1 base, and 13 bases separated the two germline ends. Written as DNA, the CDR3 is TGCAGCGGGGGGGAAGGATCGAACACTGAAGCTTTCTTT. Amino acid sequence: CSGGEGSNTEAFF.

The chain couples TRBV29-1 to TRBJ2-7; 10 bases fit TRBD1. The CDR3 is 13 amino acids. Germline CDR1 reads SQVTM; CDR2 reads ANQGSEA. J gave up 3 bases and V 7 bases, and 6 bases lay outside the gene matches. CDR3 residues: CSARQGADYEQYF. The CDR3 DNA reads as TGCAGCGCCAGACAGGGGGCGGACTACGAGCAGTACTTC.

The gene calls are TRBV6-5 and TRBJ2-7, with D perhaps TRBD1 or TRBD2 (6 bases each). The V end was cut by 0 bases, the J end by 2 bases, with 11 bases between. This CDR3 spans 15 amino acids. Looked up from germline, CDR1 is MNHEY and CDR2 is SVGAGI. DNA for the CDR3: TGTGCCAGCAGTTACTCTACGGGGGCCCCCTACGAGCAGTACTTC. Protein product: CASSYSTGAPYEQYF.

This clone occurred a few times. The V and J genes are TRBV30 and TRBJ1-5; the D gene is possibly TRBD1 (5 bases). Trimming took 1 base from V and 3 from J, leaving 16 bases between them. The germline V gene encodes CDR1 GTSNPN and CDR2 SVGIG (reference sequence). The CDR3 loop spans 16 amino acids. The CDR3 protein is CAWSDSERGLNQPQHF. DNA for the CDR3: TGTGCCTGGAGTGATTCGGAAAGGGGTCTCAATCAGCCCCAGCATTTT.

The chain has TRBV23-1 and TRBJ2-3; either TRBD1 or TRBD2 may supply D (6 bases each). TRBV23-1 is noted as an ORF with a role that remains uncertain. The ends were cut back, 10 bases at V and 2 bases at J, with 19 bases in the middle. The CDR3 is made up of 15 amino acids. The CDR3 DNA sequence: TGCGCCACCAACGCCAGGAGGGGACACACAGATACGCAGTATTTT. It specifies CATNARRGHTDTQYF.

This clone was seen just once. V is TRBV5-4 and J is TRBJ2-5; tentatively, D is TRBD2 (6 bases). The V end was cut by 4 bases, the J end by 4 bases, with 17 bases between. The CDR3 runs 15 residues. Germline CDR1 SGHNT, CDR2 YYREEE (reference sequence). This CDR3 is CASSPSGTARETQYF. CDR3 nucleotides: TGTGCCAGCAGCCCCTCCGGGACTGCCCGAGAGACCCAGTACTTC. Variable domain in full (rest from reference TRBV5-4 and TRBJ2-5): ETGVTQSPTHLIKTRGQQVTLRCSSQSGHNTVSWYQQALGQGPQFIFQYYREEENGRGNFPPRFSGLQFPNYSSELNVNALELDDSALYLCASSPSGTARETQYFGPGTRLLVL.

The V gene is TRBV29-1, the J gene TRBJ1-5; possible D gene TRBD1, 5 bases. V was trimmed by 8 bases and J by 4 bases, leaving 24 bases between them. This CDR3 is 16 amino acids long. In germline, CDR1 is SQVTM, CDR2 ANQGSEA. Here the CDR3 reads CSLWGLFAGLNQPQHF. CDR3 DNA: TGCAGCTTGTGGGGTCTTTTTGCAGGGTTGAATCAGCCCCAGCATTTT. Filled out from reference TRBV29-1 and TRBJ1-5, the complete variable domain reads SAVISQKPSRDICQRGTSLTIQCQVDSQVTMMFWYRQQPGQSLTLIATANQGSEATYESGFVIDKFPISRPNLTFSTLTVSNMSPEDSSIYLCSLWGLFAGLNQPQHFGDGTRLSIL.

V is TRBV5-1 and J is TRBJ1-1, with 8 nucleotides matching TRBD1. CDR1 is SGHRS and CDR2 is YFSETQ in the germline V gene. V was pared by 3 bases and J by 6 bases, with 4 bases of the junction left unmatched. CDR3 length: 13 amino acids. CDR3 loop: CASSSDRGSEAFF. The CDR3 DNA sequence: TGCGCCAGCAGCTCAGACAGGGGCTCTGAAGCTTTCTTT.

The CDR3 sequence is CASSVRGDGYTF. The CDR3 DNA follows: TGTGCCAGCAGCGTCAGGGGCGATGGCTACACCTTC. The chain links TRBV9 to TRBJ1-2, with D tentatively TRBD1 (6 bases). The CDR3 has 12 residues. Trimming stripped 2 bases from V and 6 bases from J, with 8 bases between. CDR1 SGDLS and CDR2 YYNGEE come from the germline V gene. Looking up the rest from reference TRBV9 and TRBJ1-2 gives the full variable domain: DSGVTQTPKHLITATGQRVTLRCSPRSGDLSVYWYQQSLDQGLQFLIQYYNGEERAKGNILERFSAQQFPDLHSELNLSSLELGDSALYFCASSVRGDGYTFGSGTRLTVV.

The rearrangement uses TRBV29-1 and TRBJ2-5; D is undetermined. CDR1 and CDR2 from the germline V gene are SQVTM and ANQGSEA. This CDR3 is built from 11 residues. Between the trimmed V and J ends, which lost 7 bases and 5 bases, there was a span of 11 bases. The DNA of the CDR3 is TGCAGCGGGATAGGTTTTGAGACCCAGTACTTC. It codes for CSGIGFETQYF. Combining the CDR3 with reference TRBV29-1 and TRBJ2-5 gives the whole variable domain SAVISQKPSRDICQRGTSLTIQCQVDSQVTMMFWYRQQPGQSLTLIATANQGSEATYESGFVIDKFPISRPNLTFSTLTVSNMSPEDSSIYLCSGIGFETQYFGPGTRLLVL.

Concerning this clone: The junction departs from germline at one end; a sequencing error may be responsible. Other DNA sequences in the sample encode the same CDR3. This chain uses TRBV28 with TRBJ2-2; maybe TRBD2 (5 bases). The V gene's germline CDR1 is MDHEN and CDR2 SYDVKM. The CDR3 runs to 14 residues. As DNA, the CDR3 is TGTGCCAGCAGCCAACCCACTAACACCGGGGAGCTGTTCTTT. Residues: CASSQPTNTGELFF.

The V gene is TRBV7-2, the J gene TRBJ2-6; no reliable D call. Between the trimmed V and J ends, which lost 8 bases and 4 bases, there was a span of 21 bases. The germline gives CDR1 SGHTA, CDR2 FQGNSA. The CDR3 extends over 17 amino acids. In DNA form, the CDR3 reads TGTGCCAGCGCCTTAATGGGCCCACGACGCGGGGCCAACGTCCTGACTTTC. Protein sequence: CASALMGPRRGANVLTF.

Turning to this clone: The sample holds other DNA sequences that translate to the same CDR3. CDR3 sequence reads: CSVEDLETQYF. The CDR3 region has the DNA TGCAGCGTTGAAGATCTAGAGACCCAGTACTTC. The genes are TRBV29-1 and TRBJ2-5, with D uncertain. Germline CDR1 is SQVTM and CDR2 is ANQGSEA. V was trimmed by 0 bases and J by 4 bases, leaving 3 bases between them. The CDR3 runs to 11 residues.

This clone was detected a few times. V and J are TRBV2 and TRBJ1-5; D gene ambiguous. CDR1 and CDR2 (germline): SNHLY, FYNNEI. The ends were cut back, 6 bases at V and 3 bases at J, with 12 bases in the middle. This CDR3 has 14 amino acids. The CDR3 sequence is CASSSSGINQPQHF. DNA of the CDR3: TGTGCCAGCAGCTCGAGTGGTATCAATCAGCCCCAGCATTTT.

The CDR3 here is CASSFEGQGHYEQYF. The CDR3 bases are TGTGCCAGCAGTTTCGAAGGACAGGGTCACTACGAGCAGTACTTC. V gene TRBV5-4 combines with J gene TRBJ2-7; 8 nucleotides agree with TRBD1. V gave up 5 bases and J gave up 3 bases; unmatched junction bases: 10. Germline CDR1 reads SGHNT; CDR2 reads YYREEE (reference sequence). The CDR3 spans 15 residues.